A single sample gave rise to the 5 T cell receptor beta chains below, sequenced in a study of cytomegalovirus exposure and HLA in healthy donors. The primer mix had 60 Vbeta and 13 Jbeta primers. Sequenced by immunoSEQ multiplex PCR; TCRdb stores in-frame clones only, minus some. The sample consists of some 150,000 clones, around 80% of them appearing once. Material for sequencing was PBMCs. The receptors shown here come from a middle-aged man in good health and CMV-seronegative.

The chain has TRBV6-5 and TRBJ2-7; 10 bases match TRBD1. CDR1 is MNHEY and CDR2 is SVGAGI in the germline V gene. The length of the CDR3 is 16 residues. Trimming took 4 bases from V and 3 from J; bases not matched to a gene: 9. This chain's CDR3 is CASSSMGTGAYYEQYF. Here the CDR3 DNA reads TGTGCCAGCAGTTCCATGGGGACAGGGGCCTACTACGAGCAGTACTTC.

This clone has a handful of counts. The chain uses TRBV16 and TRBJ1-1, with TRBD1 as a possible D gene (5 bases). The CDR3 is 15 amino acids. The germline V gene encodes CDR1 KGHSY and CDR2 FQNENV. Trimming cost V 0 bases and J 5 bases, with 13 bases left between them. The CDR3 sequence: CASSQSDNKGTEAFF. The CDR3 region has the DNA TGTGCCAGCAGCCAATCGGACAATAAAGGGACTGAAGCTTTCTTT.

This clone appeared a single time. CDR3 sequence: CASSLRGQGGVDEQFF. CDR3 nucleotides: TGCGCCAGCAGCTTAAGGGGACAGGGGGGGGTCGATGAGCAGTTCTTC. The chain is built from TRBV5-1 and TRBJ2-1; 11 positions match TRBD1. The CDR3 is made up of 16 amino acids. Losses at the gene ends were 2 bases for V and 8 bases for J; bases not matched to a gene: 9. Germline V gene sequence: CDR1 SGHRS, CDR2 YFSETQ.

On this clone: A junction end diverges from the germline sequence, so it may reflect a read error. The J gene is TRBJ1-1, the V gene TRBV4-2, with a possible D match to TRBD1 (6 bases). The CDR3 has 16 residues. Per the germline V gene, CDR1 is LGHNA and CDR2 is YNFKEQ. The chain's CDR3 is CASSKEPQGENTEAFF. The DNA for the CDR3 is TGTGCCAGCAGCAAAGAACCACAGGGAGAGAACACTGAAGCTTTCTTT.

In DNA, the CDR3 is TGTGCCAGCAGTGAGGGGAGGAATAATTCACCCCTCCACTTT. Translating it yields CASSEGRNNSPLHF. The chain carries TRBV4-2 and TRBJ1-6; D perhaps matches TRBD1 (5 bases). V was cut by 6 bases and J by 5 bases, with 11 bases left in between. Germline CDR1 is LGHNA and CDR2 is YNFKEQ. The length of the CDR3 is 14 residues.